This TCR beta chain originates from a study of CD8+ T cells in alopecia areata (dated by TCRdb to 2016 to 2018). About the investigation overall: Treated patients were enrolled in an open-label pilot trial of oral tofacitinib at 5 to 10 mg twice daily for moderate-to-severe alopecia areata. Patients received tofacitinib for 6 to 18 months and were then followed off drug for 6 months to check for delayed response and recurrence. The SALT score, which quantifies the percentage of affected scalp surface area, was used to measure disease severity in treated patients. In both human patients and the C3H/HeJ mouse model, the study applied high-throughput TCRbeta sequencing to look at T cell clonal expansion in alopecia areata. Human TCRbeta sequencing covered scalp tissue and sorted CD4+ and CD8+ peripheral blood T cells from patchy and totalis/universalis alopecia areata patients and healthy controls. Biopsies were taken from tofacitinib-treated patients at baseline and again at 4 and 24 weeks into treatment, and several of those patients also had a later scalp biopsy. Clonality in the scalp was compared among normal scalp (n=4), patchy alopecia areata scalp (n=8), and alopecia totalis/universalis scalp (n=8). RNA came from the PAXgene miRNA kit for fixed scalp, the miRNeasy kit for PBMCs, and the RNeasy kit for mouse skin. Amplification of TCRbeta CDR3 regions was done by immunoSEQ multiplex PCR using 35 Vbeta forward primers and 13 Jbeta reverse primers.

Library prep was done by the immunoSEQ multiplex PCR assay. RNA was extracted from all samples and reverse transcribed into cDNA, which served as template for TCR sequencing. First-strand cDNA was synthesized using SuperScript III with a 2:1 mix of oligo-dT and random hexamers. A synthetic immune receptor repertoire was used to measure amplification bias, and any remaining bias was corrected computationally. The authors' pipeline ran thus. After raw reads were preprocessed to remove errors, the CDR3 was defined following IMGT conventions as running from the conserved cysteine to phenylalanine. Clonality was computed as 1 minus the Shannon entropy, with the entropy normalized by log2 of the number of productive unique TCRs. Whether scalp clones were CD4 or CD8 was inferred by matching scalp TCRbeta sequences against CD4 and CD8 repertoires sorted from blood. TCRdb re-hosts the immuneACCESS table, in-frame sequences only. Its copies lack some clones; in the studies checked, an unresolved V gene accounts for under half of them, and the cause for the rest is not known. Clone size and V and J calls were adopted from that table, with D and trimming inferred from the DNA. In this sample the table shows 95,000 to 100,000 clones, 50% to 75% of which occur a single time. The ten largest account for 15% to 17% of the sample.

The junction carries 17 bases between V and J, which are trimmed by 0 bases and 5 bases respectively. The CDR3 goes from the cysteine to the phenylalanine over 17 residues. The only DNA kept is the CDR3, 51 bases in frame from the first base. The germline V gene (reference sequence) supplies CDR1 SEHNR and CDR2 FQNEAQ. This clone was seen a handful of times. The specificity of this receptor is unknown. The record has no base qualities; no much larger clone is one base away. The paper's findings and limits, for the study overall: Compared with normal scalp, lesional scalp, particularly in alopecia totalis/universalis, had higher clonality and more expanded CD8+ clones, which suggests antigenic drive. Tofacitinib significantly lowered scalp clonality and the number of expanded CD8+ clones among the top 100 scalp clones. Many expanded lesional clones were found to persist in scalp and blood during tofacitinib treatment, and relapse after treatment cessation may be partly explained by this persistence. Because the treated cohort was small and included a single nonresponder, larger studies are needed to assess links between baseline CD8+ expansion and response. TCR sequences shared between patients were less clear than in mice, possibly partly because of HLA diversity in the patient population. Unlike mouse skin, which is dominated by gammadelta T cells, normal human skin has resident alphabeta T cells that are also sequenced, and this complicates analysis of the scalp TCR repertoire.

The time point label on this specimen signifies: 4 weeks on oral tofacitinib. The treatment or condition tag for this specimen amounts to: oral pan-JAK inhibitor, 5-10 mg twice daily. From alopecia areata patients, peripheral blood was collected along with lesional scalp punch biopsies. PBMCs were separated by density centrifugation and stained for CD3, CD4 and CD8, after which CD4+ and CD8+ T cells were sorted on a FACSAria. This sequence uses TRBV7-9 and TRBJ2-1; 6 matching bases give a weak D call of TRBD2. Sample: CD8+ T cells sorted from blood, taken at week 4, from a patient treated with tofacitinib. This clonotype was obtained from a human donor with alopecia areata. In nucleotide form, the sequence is TGTGCCAGCAGCTTAGCGGAGTTGGCGGGGACTCACAATGAGCAGTTCTTC. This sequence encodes CASSLAELAGTHNEQFF.